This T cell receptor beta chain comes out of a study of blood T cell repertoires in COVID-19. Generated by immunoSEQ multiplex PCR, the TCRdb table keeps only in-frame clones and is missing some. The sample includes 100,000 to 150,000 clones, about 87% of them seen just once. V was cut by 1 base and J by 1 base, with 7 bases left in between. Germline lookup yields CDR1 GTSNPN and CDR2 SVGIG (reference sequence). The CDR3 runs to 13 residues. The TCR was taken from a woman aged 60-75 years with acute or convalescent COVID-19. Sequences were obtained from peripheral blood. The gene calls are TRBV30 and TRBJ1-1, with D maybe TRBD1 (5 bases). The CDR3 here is CAWSGTRNTEAFF. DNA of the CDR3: TGTGCCTGGAGTGGGACACGGAACACTGAAGCTTTCTTT.